One T cell receptor (beta chain) is described in this entry. The authors' processing: Quantification of nucleated cells was approximated via reference gene primer amplification. The assay was immunoSEQ multiplex PCR, and TCRdb's table has in-frame clones only and misses some. D and trimming were read from the DNA, whereas the V and J calls and clone size are those reported in that table. This table holds 190,000 or so clones, 85% to 90% found once. This sample stems from a study of blood T cell repertoires in COVID-19. The CDR3 runs 14 residues. The trim removed 7 bases at V and 3 bases at J, leaving 8 bases unmatched. Germline V CDR1 and CDR2: ENHRY, SYGVKD.

This sequence was found in a woman under 30 who had recovered from COVID-19. The chain uses TRBV10-3 and TRBJ2-7; 8 positions agree with TRBD1. Material for sequencing was peripheral blood. The CDR3 loop is CAIKPDREIYEQYF. CDR3 nucleotide sequence: TGTGCCATCAAGCCGGACAGGGAAATCTACGAGCAGTACTTC.